This is a list of T cell receptor beta chains from one sample in a study of T cell responses to AZD1222 COVID-19 vaccine. Libraries were prepared by immunoSEQ multiplex PCR; TCRdb keeps only in-frame clonotypes and omits some of them. The sample records over 130,000 clones, over 75% being singletons. Material: peripheral blood, obtained on day 0 of AZD1222 vaccination. The receptors shown here come from an adult in good health. Both conserved end residues are part of each CDR3. Fields, in order: clone size, V gene, D gene, J gene, CDR3 DNA, CDR3 protein. D genes are given only for firm matches. Some rows have no size entry. The others give once, few or many, or a class for an expanded clone.

size: NA
V: TRBV6-5
D: TRBD1
J: TRBJ1-1
DNA: TGTGCCAGCAGCGCTCATGGACAGGGCTCTGAAGCTTTCTTT
CDR3: CASSAHGQGSEAFF

size: NA
V: TRBV30
D: NA
J: TRBJ1-6
DNA: TGTGCCTGGAGGCAAGATACCTATAATTCACCCCTCCACTTT
CDR3: CAWRQDTYNSPLHF

size: NA
V: TRBV5-1
D: TRBD1
J: TRBJ2-7
DNA: TGCGCCAGCAGCTTGAGGGGACAGGACTACGAGCAGTACTTC
CDR3: CASSLRGQDYEQYF

size: NA
V: TRBV27
D: NA
J: TRBJ1-2
DNA: TGTGCCAGCAGTTGGAGGGTTGGGTATGGCTACACCTTC
CDR3: CASSWRVGYGYTF

size: NA
V: TRBV7-8
D: NA
J: TRBJ1-2
DNA: TGTGCCAGCAGCATAGGCGGGGCCTCCTATGGCTACACCTTC
CDR3: CASSIGGASYGYTF

size: NA
V: TRBV4-1
D: TRBD2
J: TRBJ2-1
DNA: TGCGCCAGCAGCCAAAATCGACTAGCGGGAGGGGATGAGCAGTTCTTC
CDR3: CASSQNRLAGGDEQFF

size: NA
V: TRBV28
D: TRBD2
J: TRBJ2-1
DNA: TGTGCCAGCAGGGGGGTAACCGGGACTAGCGGACTCTTC
CDR3: CASRGVTGTSGLF

size: few
V: TRBV5-1
D: NA
J: TRBJ1-6
DNA: TGCGCCAGCCAAACAGATACTTATAATTCACCCCTCCACTTT
CDR3: CASQTDTYNSPLHF

size: once
V: TRBV6-5
D: TRBD2
J: TRBJ2-3
DNA: TGTGCCAGCAGTTATGGCAGCGGGGGTCGGGAAGATACGCAGTATTTT
CDR3: CASSYGSGGREDTQYF

size: NA
V: TRBV6-5
D: NA
J: TRBJ2-5
DNA: TGTGCCAGCAGTAGAACCCGGGGGGCCGGGGAGACCCAGTACTTC
CDR3: CASSRTRGAGETQYF

size: NA
V: TRBV19
D: TRBD1
J: TRBJ1-2
DNA: TGTGCCAGTAACCCAGGGACAGGCTATGGCTACACCTTC
CDR3: CASNPGTGYGYTF

size: NA
V: TRBV6-5
D: NA
J: TRBJ2-2
DNA: TGTGCCAGCAGTTACCACCTTGTTAGGGGGGGCGGGGAGCTGTTTTTT
CDR3: CASSYHLVRGGGELFF

size: NA
V: TRBV19
D: NA
J: TRBJ1-5
DNA: TGTGCCAGTAGTATGATAGGTGAAGGCAATCAGCCCCAGCATTTT
CDR3: CASSMIGEGNQPQHF

size: NA
V: TRBV6-2/TRBV6-3
D: NA
J: TRBJ1-1
DNA: TGTGCCAGCAGTTACTTCCAGGGTCACACTGAAGCTTTCTTT
CDR3: CASSYFQGHTEAFF

size: once
V: TRBV28
D: NA
J: TRBJ1-4
DNA: TGTGCCAGCAGGAAACAGCATATAGTTGGAAAACTGTTTTTT
CDR3: CASRKQHIVGKLFF

size: NA
V: TRBV10-3
D: TRBD1
J: TRBJ1-5
DNA: TGTGCCATCAGTGGACAGGGAGATCAGCCCCAGCATTTT
CDR3: CAISGQGDQPQHF

size: NA
V: TRBV6-5
D: NA
J: TRBJ1-6
DNA: TGTGCCAGCAGTTACAGGAATTCACCCCTCCACTTT
CDR3: CASSYRNSPLHF

size: NA
V: TRBV2
D: NA
J: TRBJ2-2
DNA: TGTGCCAGCAGTGAAATGGGGGCTGGCGGGGAGCTGTTTTTT
CDR3: CASSEMGAGGELFF

size: NA
V: TRBV7-9
D: NA
J: TRBJ1-5
DNA: TGTGCCAGCAGCTTAGCAGACAGCGGCTATAGCAATCAGCCCCAGCATTTT
CDR3: CASSLADSGYSNQPQHF

size: once
V: TRBV6-5
D: NA
J: TRBJ2-7
DNA: TGTGCCCTGGAGGGGGCAGGGGCGATCTACGAGCAGTACTTC
CDR3: CALEGAGAIYEQYF

size: NA
V: TRBV4-1
D: TRBD1
J: TRBJ2-7
DNA: TGCGCCAGCAGCCACCTCGGGACAGGGGGTTACGAGCAGTACTTC
CDR3: CASSHLGTGGYEQYF

size: NA
V: TRBV5-8
D: NA
J: TRBJ1-2
DNA: TGTGCCAGCAGCTTGGGGCAGAGCTATGGCTACACCTTC
CDR3: CASSLGQSYGYTF

size: once
V: TRBV7-2
D: TRBD1
J: TRBJ1-3
DNA: TGTGCCAGCAGGCCGACAGGGCCTTCTGGAAACACCATATATTTT
CDR3: CASRPTGPSGNTIYF

size: NA
V: TRBV5-1
D: NA
J: TRBJ1-2
DNA: TGCGCCAGCAGCTTGGGATCGTATGGCTACACCTTC
CDR3: CASSLGSYGYTF

size: NA
V: TRBV6-1
D: NA
J: TRBJ1-1
DNA: TGTGCCAGCAGCGAACGGGGCTTTGGTGGGGTTCTGAACACTGAAGCTTTCTTT
CDR3: CASSERGFGGVLNTEAFF

size: NA
V: TRBV9
D: TRBD2
J: TRBJ2-2
DNA: TGTGCCAGCAGCACCTCCCTCGGAGCGGGAGGCCCCACCGGGGAGCTGTTTTTT
CDR3: CASSTSLGAGGPTGELFF

size: NA
V: TRBV3-1/TRBV3-2
D: NA
J: TRBJ1-5
DNA: TGTGCCAGCAGCCAACAGTATAGCAATCAGCCCCAGCATTTT
CDR3: CASSQQYSNQPQHF

size: once
V: TRBV6-4
D: NA
J: TRBJ2-3
DNA: TGTGCCAGCAGTAACGACGGGAGCACAGATACGCAGTATTTT
CDR3: CASSNDGSTDTQYF

size: NA
V: TRBV28
D: TRBD1
J: TRBJ1-2
DNA: TGTGCCAGCAGTTCCTTGGACAGGGAGGGTGGCTACACCTTC
CDR3: CASSSLDREGGYTF

size: NA
V: TRBV6-1
D: NA
J: TRBJ1-1
DNA: TGTGCCAGCAGTGAAGCATGGGGAAGGGGGAACACTGAAGCTTTCTTT
CDR3: CASSEAWGRGNTEAFF

size: NA
V: TRBV7-6
D: NA
J: TRBJ2-1
DNA: TGTGCCAGCAGCTTAGTTGGGACTGGACACAATGAGCAGTTCTTC
CDR3: CASSLVGTGHNEQFF

size: NA
V: TRBV15
D: NA
J: TRBJ2-5
DNA: TGTGCCACCAGCAGAGATTCGACCAGAAACGAGGCCCAGTACTTC
CDR3: CATSRDSTRNEAQYF

size: NA
V: TRBV21-1
D: NA
J: TRBJ1-5
DNA: TGTGCCAGCAGTCAAGTATGGGGCGGGTTCAATCAGCCCCAGCATTTT
CDR3: CASSQVWGGFNQPQHF

size: once
V: TRBV4-1
D: TRBD1
J: TRBJ1-4
DNA: TGCGCCAGCAGCCGGGAGGGGACAGAAACTAATGAAAAACTGTTTTTT
CDR3: CASSREGTETNEKLFF

size: NA
V: TRBV5-1
D: TRBD2
J: TRBJ2-3
DNA: TGCGCCAGCAGCTTGTTTGCGGGAGAGAACACAGATACGCAGTATTTT
CDR3: CASSLFAGENTDTQYF

size: NA
V: TRBV27
D: NA
J: TRBJ1-5
DNA: TGTGCCAGCAGTTTTTCGGCAGCCGATCAGCCCCAGCATTTT
CDR3: CASSFSAADQPQHF

size: NA
V: TRBV18
D: NA
J: TRBJ2-5
DNA: TGTGCCAGCTCACCACCGTTAGGGTGGGGACAAGAGACCCAGTACTTC
CDR3: CASSPPLGWGQETQYF

size: NA
V: TRBV9
D: NA
J: TRBJ2-2
DNA: TGTGCCAGCAGCGTCAAGGGGACTCCCGGGGAGCTGTTTTTT
CDR3: CASSVKGTPGELFF

size: NA
V: TRBV7-5
D: NA
J: TRBJ2-1
DNA: TGTGCCAGAAGCTTTGAGGACGCCTCGAGCTCCTACAATGAGCAGTTCTTC
CDR3: CARSFEDASSSYNEQFF

size: NA
V: TRBV11-3
D: NA
J: TRBJ2-2
DNA: TGTGCCAGCAGCTTGGCAGAAGCCGGGAACACCGGGGAGCTGTTTTTT
CDR3: CASSLAEAGNTGELFF

size: NA
V: TRBV19
D: TRBD2
J: TRBJ2-3
DNA: TGTGCCAGTAGTGTCATAGCGGGGGGCACAGATACGCAGTATTTT
CDR3: CASSVIAGGTDTQYF

size: NA
V: TRBV6-5
D: NA
J: TRBJ1-4
DNA: TGTGCCAGCAGTTACGTGCGGGGGAGTGAAAAACTGTTTTTT
CDR3: CASSYVRGSEKLFF

size: once
V: TRBV7-9
D: NA
J: TRBJ1-1
DNA: TGTGCCAGCAGCGCGGGAGAGTTTGAAGCTTTCTTT
CDR3: CASSAGEFEAFF

size: once
V: TRBV7-2
D: TRBD2
J: TRBJ2-3
DNA: TGTGCCAGCAGCTTAGCCGGGGCGGGGGGTGTTACGCAGTATTTT
CDR3: CASSLAGAGGVTQYF

size: few
V: TRBV6-5
D: NA
J: TRBJ2-2
DNA: TGTGCCAGCATCGGGGCATCGAACACCGGGGAGCTGTTTTTT
CDR3: CASIGASNTGELFF

size: NA
V: TRBV10-1
D: TRBD1
J: TRBJ2-3
DNA: TGCGCCAGCAGTGCGGTACCGGGACAGCTAACTAGCACAGATACGCAGTATTTT
CDR3: CASSAVPGQLTSTDTQYF

size: NA
V: TRBV4-1
D: NA
J: TRBJ1-2
DNA: TGCGCCAGCAGCCCTCAGATAGACTATGGCTACACCTTC
CDR3: CASSPQIDYGYTF

size: NA
V: TRBV5-1
D: NA
J: TRBJ2-1
DNA: TGCGCCAGCAGCCCGGACCCGGGGACCTACAATGAGCAGTTCTTC
CDR3: CASSPDPGTYNEQFF

size: NA
V: TRBV5-1
D: NA
J: TRBJ2-4
DNA: TGCGCCAGCAGCCCAGGGGTTTTGGACAAAAACATTCAGTACTTC
CDR3: CASSPGVLDKNIQYF